This is a list of T cell receptor beta chains from one sample in a study of T cell changes during pregnancy in multiple sclerosis. This table comes from immunoSEQ multiplex PCR, and its TCRdb copy is limited to in-frame clones, with some not included. Of under 110,000 clones listed, about nine tenths are singletons. This specimen consisted of peripheral blood, obtained after pregnancy. The receptor set was obtained from a female donor with multiple sclerosis, enrolled in a pregnancy study. Both conserved end residues are part of each CDR3. Each record gives: clone size, D gene, V gene, J gene, CDR3 protein, CDR3 DNA. A D gene is named only where the DNA matches it firmly. Rows may omit the clone size; those that give it use once, few, many or a size class.

-	-	TRBV30	TRBJ2-7	CAWSELRGEQYF	TGTGCCTGGAGTGAGCTCCGGGGCGAGCAGTACTTC
-	TRBD1	TRBV7-2	TRBJ2-6	CASSLRDRGTGANVLTF	TGTGCCAGCAGCTTACGGGACAGGGGAACTGGGGCCAACGTCCTGACTTTC
-	-	TRBV28	TRBJ1-5	CAIGTLNQPQHF	TGTGCCATCGGGACACTAAATCAGCCCCAGCATTTT
-	TRBD1	TRBV4-2	TRBJ1-5	CASSQDEDRANQPQHF	TGTGCCAGCAGCCAAGATGAGGACAGGGCCAATCAGCCCCAGCATTTT
-	TRBD1	TRBV2	TRBJ2-3	CARTTGVTDTQYF	TGTGCCAGGACGACAGGGGTGACAGATACGCAGTATTTT
-	TRBD2	TRBV4-2	TRBJ2-7	CASSQFGGASGGPPYEQYF	TGTGCCAGCAGCCAATTTGGGGGGGCTAGCGGGGGGCCGCCCTACGAGCAGTACTTC
-	-	TRBV9	TRBJ2-1	CASSARGGGSYNEQFF	TGTGCCAGCAGCGCCAGAGGGGGAGGGTCCTACAATGAGCAGTTCTTC
-	TRBD1	TRBV5-1	TRBJ2-2	CASSAGTGASNTGELFF	TGCGCCAGCAGCGCCGGGACAGGGGCTTCGAACACCGGGGAGCTGTTTTTT
-	-	TRBV7-2	TRBJ1-5	CASSPLTGTYQPQHF	TGTGCCAGCAGCCCCCTTACCGGGACATATCAGCCCCAGCATTTT
-	-	TRBV7-9	TRBJ2-7	CASSFGGQTYEQYF	TGTGCCAGCAGCTTCGGGGGACAGACCTACGAGCAGTACTTC
once	TRBD1	TRBV18	TRBJ1-1	CASSPGQGNTEAFF	TGTGCCAGCTCACCCGGACAGGGGAACACTGAAGCTTTCTTT
once	-	TRBV25-1	TRBJ2-5	CASSDPQGGLETQYF	TGTGCCAGCAGTGACCCCCAGGGGGGATTAGAGACCCAGTACTTC
-	TRBD2	TRBV5-6	TRBJ2-1	CASSEGTSGSINEQFF	TGTGCCAGCAGCGAAGGGACTAGCGGGAGTATTAATGAGCAGTTCTTC
-	TRBD1	TRBV5-1	TRBJ1-2	CASSFAPGQNYGYTF	TGCGCCAGCAGCTTCGCTCCGGGACAGAATTATGGCTACACCTTC
-	TRBD1	TRBV28	TRBJ2-3	CASSSAGGTGAAGGTDTQYF	TGTGCCAGCAGTTCCGCCGGCGGGACAGGGGCCGCGGGGGGCACAGATACGCAGTATTTT
-	-	TRBV6-6	TRBJ2-5	CASSSPEQGQETQYF	TGTGCCAGCAGTTCCCCGGAACAGGGCCAAGAGACCCAGTACTTC
-	TRBD2	TRBV10-2	TRBJ2-2	CASSEISGTGELFF	TGCGCCAGCAGTGAGATTAGCGGGACCGGGGAGCTGTTTTTT
-	-	TRBV6-5	TRBJ1-5	CASRKRGAYQPQHF	TGTGCCAGCAGGAAACGGGGGGCCTATCAGCCCCAGCATTTT
-	TRBD2	TRBV9	TRBJ2-1	CASSVGGSGRLNEQFF	TGTGCCAGCAGCGTAGGAGGTAGCGGGAGATTAAATGAGCAGTTCTTC
-	-	TRBV5-1	TRBJ2-3	CASSVGKRTDTQYF	TGCGCCAGCAGTGTCGGAAAGCGGACAGATACGCAGTATTTT
once	-	TRBV19	TRBJ1-2	CASSPHRTNNYGYTF	TGTGCCAGTAGTCCCCACCGGACTAATAACTATGGCTACACCTTC
-	-	TRBV19	TRBJ2-2	CASSIGGSNGELFF	TGTGCCAGTAGTATAGGAGGTTCTAACGGGGAGCTGTTTTTT
-	TRBD1	TRBV28	TRBJ2-2	CASSSTGGPRNTGELFF	TGTGCCAGCAGTTCCACAGGGGGTCCCCGGAACACCGGGGAGCTGTTTTTT
-	-	TRBV19	TRBJ1-4	CASSTGENEKLFF	TGTGCCAGTAGTACCGGGGAGAATGAAAAACTGTTTTTT
-	TRBD1	TRBV5-1	TRBJ2-6	CASGQRTGGSGANVLTF	TGCGCCAGCGGCCAACGGACAGGGGGCTCTGGGGCCAACGTCCTGACTTTC
-	TRBD2	TRBV4-2	TRBJ2-1	CASSPHPPGLAGVVPYNEQFF	TGTGCCAGCAGCCCTCATCCCCCGGGACTAGCGGGAGTAGTCCCCTACAATGAGCAGTTCTTC
-	TRBD2	TRBV28	TRBJ2-1	CASSLRRTSGVSEQFF	TGTGCCAGCAGTTTAAGGCGGACTAGCGGGGTCAGTGAGCAGTTCTTC
-	-	TRBV27	TRBJ1-2	CASSPRTANYGYTF	TGTGCCAGCAGTCCGAGGACAGCTAACTATGGCTACACCTTC
-	TRBD1	TRBV6-5	TRBJ1-1	CATRTGLTEAFF	TGTGCCACCCGGACAGGCCTTACTGAAGCTTTCTTT
-	-	TRBV5-1	TRBJ2-2	CASSWSESAATGELFF	TGCGCCAGCAGCTGGTCCGAGAGCGCGGCAACCGGGGAGCTGTTTTTT
-	-	TRBV7-6	TRBJ1-2	CASSQTDSNYGYTF	TGTGCCAGCAGCCAAACCGACAGTAACTATGGCTACACCTTC
-	-	TRBV19	TRBJ1-4	CASSKGDFTNEKLFF	TGTGCCAGTAGTAAAGGGGATTTCACTAATGAAAAACTGTTTTTT
-	-	TRBV6-4	TRBJ2-7	CASSPAYEQYF	TGTGCCAGCAGTCCAGCCTACGAGCAGTACTTC
-	-	TRBV5-1	TRBJ1-1	CASSSGLNTEAFF	TGCGCCAGCAGCTCTGGCCTGAACACTGAAGCTTTCTTT
-	-	TRBV7-8	TRBJ2-5	CAIRRQETQYF	TGTGCCATTCGGAGACAAGAGACCCAGTACTTC
-	TRBD1	TRBV13	TRBJ1-4	CASSLVRGQGEKLFF	TGTGCCAGCAGCTTAGTAAGGGGGCAAGGTGAAAAACTGTTTTTT
-	-	TRBV2	TRBJ1-1	CASSEARDAEAFF	TGTGCCAGCAGTGAAGCGCGGGACGCTGAAGCTTTCTTT
-	-	TRBV7-2	TRBJ2-2	CASSDSIGAWVTGELFF	TGTGCCAGCAGTGACAGTATCGGTGCATGGGTCACCGGGGAGCTGTTTTTT
-	TRBD2	TRBV11-2	TRBJ2-3	CASSLIGGDLADTQYF	TGTGCCAGCAGCTTAATTGGGGGGGACCTGGCAGATACGCAGTATTTT
-	TRBD2	TRBV19	TRBJ2-5	CASSISGPQETQYF	TGTGCCAGTTCAATTAGCGGGCCCCAAGAGACCCAGTACTTC
-	-	TRBV2	TRBJ2-3	CASSRESGEITDTQYF	TGTGCCAGCAGTAGGGAATCCGGGGAAATCACAGATACGCAGTATTTT
-	TRBD1	TRBV5-1	TRBJ2-3	CASSVWGQATDTQYF	TGCGCCAGCAGCGTCTGGGGACAGGCAACAGATACGCAGTATTTT
once	-	TRBV2	TRBJ2-5	CASSRRETQYF	TGTGCCAGCAGCCGCCGGGAGACCCAGTACTTC
-	TRBD2	TRBV4-1	TRBJ2-3	CASSPSWREGRDTQYF	TGCGCCAGCAGCCCGTCGTGGCGGGAGGGACGAGATACGCAGTATTTT
-	TRBD2	TRBV5-1	TRBJ2-2	CASSVEGAGGSYTGELFF	TGCGCCAGCAGCGTAGAAGGGGCAGGCGGGAGTTACACCGGGGAGCTGTTTTTT
-	-	TRBV28	TRBJ2-3	CASSPGGGAGTDTQYF	TGTGCCAGCAGCCCGGGTGGCGGAGCGGGCACAGATACGCAGTATTTT
few	TRBD1	TRBV6-5	TRBJ1-5	CASKPGAGQQPQHF	TGTGCCAGCAAACCGGGGGCGGGACAGCAGCCCCAGCATTTT
-	-	TRBV11-2	TRBJ1-2	CASSLVGGGGYTF	TGTGCCAGCAGCTTAGTGGGGGGAGGCGGCTACACCTTC
-	-	TRBV27	TRBJ2-7	CASSIVGRSYEQYF	TGTGCCAGCAGCATAGTGGGGCGCTCCTACGAGCAGTACTTC
-	-	TRBV10-1	TRBJ1-5	CASSESGTTTGQPQHF	TGCGCCAGCAGTGAGAGCGGCACCACCACCGGGCAGCCCCAGCATTTT
many	TRBD2	TRBV6-1	TRBJ2-2	CASSSMAGEDGELFF	TGTGCCAGCAGTTCTATGGCGGGAGAAGACGGGGAGCTGTTTTTT
-	-	TRBV30	TRBJ1-2	CAWSTTGYYGYTF	TGTGCCTGGAGTACGACAGGTTACTATGGCTACACCTTC
-	TRBD1	TRBV2	TRBJ1-4	CASKDEGQGASEKLFF	TGTGCCAGCAAGGACGAGGGACAGGGGGCAAGTGAAAAACTGTTTTTT
-	TRBD1	TRBV2	TRBJ1-6	CASRPRTGGSPLHF	TGTGCCAGCAGGCCGCGGACAGGGGGATCACCCCTCCACTTT
-	-	TRBV2	TRBJ2-1	CASSDPSEQFF	TGTGCCAGCAGTGACCCTTCGGAGCAGTTCTTC
-	-	TRBV19	TRBJ1-2	CASSPDERSYGYTF	TGTGCCAGTAGTCCGGACGAGCGGAGCTATGGCTACACCTTC
-	-	TRBV9	TRBJ2-3	CASSPRGESAGTDTQYF	TGTGCCAGCAGCCCCCGCGGGGAGAGCGCAGGCACAGATACGCAGTATTTT